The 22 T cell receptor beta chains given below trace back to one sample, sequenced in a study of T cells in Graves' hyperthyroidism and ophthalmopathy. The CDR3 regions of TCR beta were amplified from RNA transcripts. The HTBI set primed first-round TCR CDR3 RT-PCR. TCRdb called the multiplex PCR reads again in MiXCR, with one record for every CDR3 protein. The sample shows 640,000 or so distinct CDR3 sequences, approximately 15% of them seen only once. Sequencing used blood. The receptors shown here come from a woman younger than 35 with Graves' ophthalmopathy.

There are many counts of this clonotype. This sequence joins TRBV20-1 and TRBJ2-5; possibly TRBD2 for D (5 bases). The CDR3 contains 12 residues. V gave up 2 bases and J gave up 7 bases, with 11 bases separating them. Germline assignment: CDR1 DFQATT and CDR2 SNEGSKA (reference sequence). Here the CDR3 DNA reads TGCAGTGCTAGATCTAGCCGGGGGACCCAGTACTTC. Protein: CSARSSRGTQYF.

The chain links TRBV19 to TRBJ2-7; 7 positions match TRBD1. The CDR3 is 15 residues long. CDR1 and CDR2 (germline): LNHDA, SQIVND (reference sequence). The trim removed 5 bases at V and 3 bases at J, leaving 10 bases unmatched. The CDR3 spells CASSWAGGTFYEQYF. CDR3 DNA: TGTGCCAGTAGTTGGGCAGGGGGAACCTTCTACGAGCAGTACTTC.

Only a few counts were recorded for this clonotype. CDR3 protein: CASSRRPGQDNSPLHF. CDR3 bases: TGCGCCAGCAGCCGAAGACCGGGACAGGATAATTCACCCCTCCACTTT. V is TRBV4-1 and J is TRBJ1-6; 8 positions match TRBD1. Looked up from germline, CDR1 is MGHRA and CDR2 is YSYEKL. V dropped 4 bases and J dropped 5; count of bases not matched to a gene: 7. This CDR3 spans 16 amino acids.

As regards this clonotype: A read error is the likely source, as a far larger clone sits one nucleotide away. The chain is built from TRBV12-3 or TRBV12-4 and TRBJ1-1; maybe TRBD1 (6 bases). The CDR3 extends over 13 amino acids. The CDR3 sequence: CACSLAGDTEAFF. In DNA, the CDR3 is TGTGCCTGCAGTTTAGCAGGGGACACTGAAGCTTTCTTT.

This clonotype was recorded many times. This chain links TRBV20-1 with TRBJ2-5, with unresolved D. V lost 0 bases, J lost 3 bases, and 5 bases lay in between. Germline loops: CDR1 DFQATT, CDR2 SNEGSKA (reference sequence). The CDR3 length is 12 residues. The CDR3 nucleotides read TGCAGTGCTAGAGACAGAGAAGAGACCCAGTACTTC. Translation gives CSARDREETQYF.

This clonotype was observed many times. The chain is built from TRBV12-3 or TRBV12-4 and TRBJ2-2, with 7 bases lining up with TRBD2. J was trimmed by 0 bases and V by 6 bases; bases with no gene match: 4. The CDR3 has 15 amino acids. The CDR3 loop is CASRAGLSNTGELFF. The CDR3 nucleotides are TGTGCCAGCAGGGCGGGACTATCGAACACCGGGGAGCTGTTTTTT.

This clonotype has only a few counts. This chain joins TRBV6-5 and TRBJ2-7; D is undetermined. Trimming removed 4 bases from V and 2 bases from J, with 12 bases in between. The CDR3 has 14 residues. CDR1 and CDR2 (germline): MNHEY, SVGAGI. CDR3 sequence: CASSSGHGPYEQYF. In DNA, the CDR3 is TGTGCCAGCAGTTCTGGTCACGGTCCCTACGAGCAGTACTTC.

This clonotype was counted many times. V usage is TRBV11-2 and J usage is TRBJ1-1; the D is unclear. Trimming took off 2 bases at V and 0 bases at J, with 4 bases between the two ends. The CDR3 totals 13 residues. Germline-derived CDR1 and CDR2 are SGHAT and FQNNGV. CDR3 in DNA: TGTGCCAGCAGCTTAACCATGAACACTGAAGCTTTCTTT. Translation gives CASSLTMNTEAFF.

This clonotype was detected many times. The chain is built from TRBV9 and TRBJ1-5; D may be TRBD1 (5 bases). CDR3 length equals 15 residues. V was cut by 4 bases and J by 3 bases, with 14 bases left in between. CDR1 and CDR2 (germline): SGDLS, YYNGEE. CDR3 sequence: CASSPGRGDNQPQHF. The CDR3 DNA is TGTGCCAGCAGCCCCGGGCGGGGGGACAATCAGCCCCAGCATTTT. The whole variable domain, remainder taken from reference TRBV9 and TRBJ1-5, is DSGVTQTPKHLITATGQRVTLRCSPRSGDLSVYWYQQSLDQGLQFLIQYYNGEERAKGNILERFSAQQFPDLHSELNLSSLELGDSALYFCASSPGRGDNQPQHFGDGTRLSIL.

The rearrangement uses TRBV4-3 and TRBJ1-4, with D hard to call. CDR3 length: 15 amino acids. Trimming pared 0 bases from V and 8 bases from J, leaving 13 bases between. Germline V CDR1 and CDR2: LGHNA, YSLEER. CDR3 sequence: CASSQDLDLGEKLFF. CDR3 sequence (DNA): TGCGCCAGCAGCCAAGATCTGGACCTGGGAGAAAAACTGTTTTTT.

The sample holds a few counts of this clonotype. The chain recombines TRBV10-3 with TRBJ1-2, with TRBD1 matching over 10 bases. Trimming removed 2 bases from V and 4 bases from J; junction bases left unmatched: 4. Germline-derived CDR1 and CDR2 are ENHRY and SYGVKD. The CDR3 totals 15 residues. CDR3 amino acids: CAISEGTGATYGYTF. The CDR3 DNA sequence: TGTGCCATCAGTGAGGGGACAGGGGCGACCTATGGCTACACCTTC.

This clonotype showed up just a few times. The CDR3 here is CSAQGGKGYTF. CDR3 in DNA: TGCAGTGCCCAGGGGGGGAAGGGCTACACCTTC. J is TRBJ1-2 and V is TRBV20-1; the match to TRBD1 covers 7 bases. Germline V gene sequence: CDR1 DFQATT, CDR2 SNEGSKA (reference sequence). Losses at the gene ends were 6 bases for V and 8 bases for J; bases not matched to a gene: 6. This CDR3 has 11 amino acids.

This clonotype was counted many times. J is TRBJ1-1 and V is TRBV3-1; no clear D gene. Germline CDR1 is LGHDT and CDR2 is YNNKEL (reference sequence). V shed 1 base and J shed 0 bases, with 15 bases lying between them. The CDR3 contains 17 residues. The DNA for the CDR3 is TGTGCCAGCAGCCAAGGCGGAGGGTTTGCGGTGAACACTGAAGCTTTCTTT. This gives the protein CASSQGGGFAVNTEAFF.

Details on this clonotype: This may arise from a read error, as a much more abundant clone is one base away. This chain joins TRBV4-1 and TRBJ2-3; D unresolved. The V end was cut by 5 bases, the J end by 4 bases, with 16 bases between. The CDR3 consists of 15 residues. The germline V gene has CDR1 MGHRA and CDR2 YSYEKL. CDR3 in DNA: TGCGCCAGCAGCTCGCCTAGTGGGGTGGCAGATACGCAGTATTTT. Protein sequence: CASSSPSGVADTQYF.

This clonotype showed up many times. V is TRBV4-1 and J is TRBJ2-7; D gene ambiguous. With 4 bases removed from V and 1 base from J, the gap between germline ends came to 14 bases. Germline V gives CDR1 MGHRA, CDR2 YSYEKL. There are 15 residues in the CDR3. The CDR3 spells CASSLQSRRSYEQYF. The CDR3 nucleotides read TGCGCCAGCAGCCTACAGTCCCGACGGTCCTACGAGCAGTACTTC.

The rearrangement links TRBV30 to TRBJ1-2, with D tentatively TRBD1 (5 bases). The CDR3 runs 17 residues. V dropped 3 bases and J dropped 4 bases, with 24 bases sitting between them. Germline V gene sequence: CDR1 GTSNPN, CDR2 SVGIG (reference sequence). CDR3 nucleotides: TGTGCCTGGAGCCTAGCCCGCGACAGAACCCTTTTCTATGGCTACACCTTC. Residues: CAWSLARDRTLFYGYTF.

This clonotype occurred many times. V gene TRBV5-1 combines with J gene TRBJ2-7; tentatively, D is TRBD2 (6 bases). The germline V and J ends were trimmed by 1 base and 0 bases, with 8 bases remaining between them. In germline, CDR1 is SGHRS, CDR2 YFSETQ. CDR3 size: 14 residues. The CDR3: CASSLTSSSYEQYF. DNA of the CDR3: TGCGCCAGCAGCTTGACTAGCAGCTCCTACGAGCAGTACTTC. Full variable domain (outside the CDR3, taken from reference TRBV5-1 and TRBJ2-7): KAGVTQTPRYLIKTRGQQVTLSCSPISGHRSVSWYQQTPGQGLQFLFEYFSETQRNKGNFPGRFSGRQFSNSRSEMNVSTLELGDSALYLCASSLTSSSYEQYFGPGTRLTVT.

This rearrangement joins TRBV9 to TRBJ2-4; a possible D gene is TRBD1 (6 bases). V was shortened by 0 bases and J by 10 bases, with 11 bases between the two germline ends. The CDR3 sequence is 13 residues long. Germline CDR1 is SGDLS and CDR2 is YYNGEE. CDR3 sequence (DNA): TGTGCCAGCAGCGTAGCCCGTACAGGGATTCAGTACTTC. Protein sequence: CASSVARTGIQYF.

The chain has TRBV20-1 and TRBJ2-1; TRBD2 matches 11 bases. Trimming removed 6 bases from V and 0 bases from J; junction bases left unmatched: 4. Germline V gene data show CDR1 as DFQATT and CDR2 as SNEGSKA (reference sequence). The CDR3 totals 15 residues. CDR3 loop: CSAATSGSSYNEQFF. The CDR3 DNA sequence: TGCAGTGCGGCAACTAGCGGGAGCTCCTACAATGAGCAGTTCTTC.

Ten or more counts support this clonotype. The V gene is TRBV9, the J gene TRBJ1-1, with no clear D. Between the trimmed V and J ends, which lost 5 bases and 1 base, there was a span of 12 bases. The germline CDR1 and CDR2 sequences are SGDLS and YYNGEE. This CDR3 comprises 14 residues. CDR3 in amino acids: CASSVGQTNTEAFF. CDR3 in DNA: TGTGCCAGCAGTGTTGGCCAGACGAACACTGAAGCTTTCTTT. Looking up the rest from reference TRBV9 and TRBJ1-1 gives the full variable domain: DSGVTQTPKHLITATGQRVTLRCSPRSGDLSVYWYQQSLDQGLQFLIQYYNGEERAKGNILERFSAQQFPDLHSELNLSSLELGDSALYFCASSVGQTNTEAFFGQGTRLTVV.

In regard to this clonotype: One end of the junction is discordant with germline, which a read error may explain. CDR3 sequence (DNA): TGTGTCAGCAGCTTATGGGGTCTAGCGGGAGTCAATGAGCAATTCTTC. The encoded protein is CVSSLWGLAGVNEQFF. The chain employs TRBV5-6 and TRBJ2-1, with 10 bases fitting TRBD2. Germline CDR1 and CDR2: SGHDT and YYEEEE. The CDR3 has 16 residues.

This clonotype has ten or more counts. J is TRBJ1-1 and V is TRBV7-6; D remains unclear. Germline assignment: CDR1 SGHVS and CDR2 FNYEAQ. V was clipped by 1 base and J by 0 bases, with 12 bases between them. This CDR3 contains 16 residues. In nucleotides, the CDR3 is TGTGCCAGCAGCTTAGGACCCGCCCGTATGAACACTGAAGCTTTCTTT. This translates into CASSLGPARMNTEAFF.